This T cell receptor beta chain is drawn from a study of blood T cell repertoires in COVID-19 (dated by TCRdb to 2020 to 2021). At the level of the whole study: Samples covering the acute and convalescent phases of COVID-19 were provided by collaborators in the United States, Italy and Spain. The material from the prospective study consisted of cDNA or gDNA derived from T cells, B-cell-depleted T cells, or PBMCs. Where available, HLA class I and class II types were taken from metadata supplied by the sample provider and were not determined by assay-based typing. The samples were drawn from the first 160 participants of the ongoing ImmuneRACE study and from over 950 subjects provided by 6 global collaborators. The repertoires were made available in a free public database intended to serve as a resource for research on the immune response to SARS-CoV-2. The sample metadata nearly always contained a de-identified subject ID, COVID-19 status, age in years and sex. Deeply sampled blood TCRbeta repertoires from subjects exposed to, actively infected with, or recovered from COVID-19 were included in the dataset.

At the junction V is shortened by 7 bases and J by 4 bases, with 15 bases in between. Spanning cysteine to phenylalanine, the CDR3 consists of 14 amino acids. Here the CDR3 DNA is all that survives: 42 bases in frame from base 1. The CDR1 and CDR2 encoded by the germline V gene are SNHLY and FYNNEI. The immunoSEQ Assay, a bias-controlled multiplex PCR, was used to amplify TCRbeta CDR3 regions from genomic DNA. As for the authors' bioinformatics: Within the assay, amplification of reference gene primers was used to estimate how many nucleated cells each sample contained. To quantify the absolute abundance of each unique TCRbeta CDR3 rearrangement, sequence reads were collapsed and filtered. For each sample, productive Simpson clonality was calculated as the square root of Simpson's diversity index over productive rearrangements. What TCRdb holds here is the immuneACCESS table cut down to in-frame rearrangements. Part of the clones is not present; checked against another copy, under half of the missing clones reflect an unresolved V gene, and the others are unexplained. V, J and clone size are those of that table, while D and trimming were read from the DNA. Here the sample has hundreds of thousands of clones; over 75% occur a single time. Clones ranked in the top ten supply about 2.3% of the sample.

Comment on this clone: There is no known antigen for this receptor. One base away there is no much larger clone; base qualities are not given.

One collaborating source in Seattle enrolled patients while the patients were actively infected and followed the patients over time throughout the course of disease. The collaborating institutions used their own protocols to collect whole blood in K2EDTA tubes. For TCRbeta analysis, collaborator samples were shipped as frozen whole blood, as isolated PBMCs, or as DNA extracted from either sample type. Beyond this particular receptor, the publication reports: The amount of clinical and demographic metadata varied by source and participant and was provided uncurated.

The chain couples TRBV2 to TRBJ2-3, and perhaps TRBD2 as D gene, on 5 matching bases. The sequence was obtained from a woman aged 55-70 years with COVID-19, enrolled during active disease. The sample comprised peripheral blood. The nucleotide sequence is given as TGTGCCAGCACCAAAAGGCCGGGGTCAGATACGCAGTATTTT. Its translation reads: CASTKRPGSDTQYF.